Below, one T cell receptor beta chain is given with its context. Treatment reported: over 15 received Ad26.COV2.S at low or high dose, single or two shots; about five received placebo; per-sample allocation not given. Sampling took place 63 days after the first vaccine or placebo injection. This entry is derived from a study of Ad26.COV2.S vaccination and SARS-CoV-2 variants. Here immunoSEQ multiplex PCR was the method, and the copy in TCRdb shows in-frame clones only, minus some. The sample contains roughly 500,000 clones, nearly 90% of which appear only once. This clonotype was obtained from a person aged 18-60 years who received the Ad26.COV2.S COVID-19 vaccine or a placebo. The sequenced sample was peripheral blood, obtained in a trial of Ad26.COV2.S vaccine versus placebo.

CDR3 sequence: CASSLGMRQNTEAFF. CDR3 in DNA: TGTGCCAGCAGCTTGGGGATGAGACAGAACACTGAAGCTTTCTTT. The chain combines TRBV5-8 with TRBJ1-1; D not certain. V gave up 0 bases and J gave up 1 base, with 10 bases separating them. Germline CDR1 and CDR2: SGHTS and YDEGEE. This CDR3 has 15 residues.